Below are 32 T cell receptor beta chains sequenced from a single sample in a study of T-cell reconstitution after alpha-beta-depleted transplantation in children. Unique molecular identifiers featured in how the TCRbeta library was prepared. TCRdb fed the PCR reads into MiXCR, producing one record per CDR3 protein. Of about 260,000 distinct CDR3 sequences listed, 11% were seen once; the top ten hold 23%. Sequencing used peripheral blood, obtained 180 days after TCRalphabeta/CD19-depleted stem cell transplant. The receptors shown here come from a male patient between 2 and 15 years old who had a stem cell transplant for chronic granulomatous disease, so the T cells may come from the graft donor.

This clonotype appeared many times. J is TRBJ2-3 and V is TRBV20-1; TRBD2 matches 11 bases. This CDR3 has 15 residues. Germline CDR1 and CDR2: DFQATT and SNEGSKA (reference sequence). V gave up 2 bases and J gave up 1 base; unmatched junction bases: 2. Here the CDR3 DNA reads TGCAGTGCTAGACATAGCGGGAGGGGCACAGATACGCAGTATTTT. It translates to CSARHSGRGTDTQYF.

This clonotype came up many times. The chain couples TRBV28 to TRBJ2-7, with D tentatively TRBD2 (6 bases). The CDR3 runs 18 residues. The germline CDR1 and CDR2 sequences are MDHEN and SYDVKM. V lost 3 bases and J lost 5, with 26 bases in between. CDR3 DNA sequence: TGTGCCAGCAGTTTGGGGGGAATAGCGGCCTATTGGGTCCACGAGCAGTACTTC. Translated: CASSLGGIAAYWVHEQYF.

This clonotype was counted ten times or more. The chain recombines TRBV6-1 with TRBJ2-5; D unresolved. This CDR3 contains 14 residues. V was shortened by 4 bases and J by 4 bases, with 13 bases between the two germline ends. The germline V gene has CDR1 MNHNS and CDR2 SASEGT. This CDR3 reads CASSGQVWGETQYF. DNA for the CDR3: TGTGCCAGCAGTGGGCAGGTCTGGGGAGAGACCCAGTACTTC.

This clonotype was seen many times. This chain's CDR3 is CSARGRGTETQYF. As DNA, the CDR3 is TGCAGTGCTAGGGGAAGAGGGACAGAGACCCAGTACTTC. V usage is TRBV20-1 and J usage is TRBJ2-5; the D call may be TRBD1 or TRBD2 (5 bases each). This CDR3 has 13 residues. The ends were cut back, 3 bases at V and 4 bases at J, with 12 bases in the middle. Germline CDR1 and CDR2: DFQATT and SNEGSKA (reference sequence).

A note on this clonotype: A read error may explain this, as a much larger clone is one base away. The chain couples TRBV12-3 or TRBV12-4 to TRBJ2-2, with 7 positions matching TRBD1. The CDR3 contains 13 residues. In DNA, the CDR3 is TGTGCCGGCAGTTGGCAGGGGGCCGGGGAGCTGTTTTTT. It encodes CAGSWQGAGELFF.

In this sample, this clonotype turned up many times. The V gene is TRBV20-1, the J gene TRBJ2-7, with 12 bases fitting TRBD2. V was clipped by 3 bases and J by 0 bases; unmatched bases: 6. The germline gives CDR1 DFQATT, CDR2 SNEGSKA (reference sequence). The length of the CDR3 is 16 residues. The CDR3 is CSASGTSGSSSYEQYF. CDR3 DNA sequence: TGCAGTGCTAGCGGGACTAGCGGGTCGAGCTCCTACGAGCAGTACTTC.

The chain couples TRBV5-4 to TRBJ2-3; no definite D call. The V and J ends lost 4 bases and 0 bases respectively, with 12 bases between them. Germline assignment: CDR1 SGHNT and CDR2 YYREEE (reference sequence). There are 15 residues in the CDR3. CDR3 nucleotides: TGTGCCAGCAGCCCCGAGCCCCTCAGCACAGATACGCAGTATTTT. Amino acid sequence: CASSPEPLSTDTQYF.

This clonotype was counted many times. The genes are TRBV20-1 and TRBJ2-7; no firm D call. Deletions cut 0 bases from V and 3 bases from J, with 12 bases between. Germline loops: CDR1 DFQATT, CDR2 SNEGSKA (reference sequence). This CDR3 contains 14 residues. The CDR3 sequence is CSARDLSQHYEQYF. The DNA of the CDR3 is TGCAGTGCTAGAGATCTTTCCCAGCACTACGAGCAGTACTTC.

This clonotype was seen ten or more times. V usage is TRBV30 and J usage is TRBJ2-5; a possible D gene is TRBD2 (5 bases). V lost 5 bases and J 5 bases, leaving 6 bases between the germline ends. CDR1 and CDR2 (germline): GTSNPN, SVGIG (reference sequence). This CDR3 is 10 amino acids long. CDR3 DNA: TGTGCCTGGGGGGAGGAGACCCAGTACTTC. This encodes CAWGEETQYF.

This clonotype was seen ten or more times. The rearrangement links TRBV10-3 to TRBJ2-7; D gene unclear. The CDR3 length is 17 residues. With 4 bases removed from V and 6 bases from J, the gap between germline ends came to 25 bases. Looked up from germline, CDR1 is ENHRY and CDR2 is SYGVKD. The CDR3 sequence is CAISGSLVPGYDGEQYF. CDR3 in DNA: TGTGCCATCAGTGGCTCCCTTGTACCCGGATACGACGGCGAGCAGTACTTC.

This clonotype was detected many times. The chain carries TRBV2 and TRBJ2-1; 8 positions match TRBD1. The V gene's germline CDR1 is SNHLY and CDR2 FYNNEI. V trimming: 4 bases; J trimming: 9 bases; junction bases outside the gene matches: 11. This CDR3 region has 15 residues. CDR3 sequence (DNA): TGTGCCAGCAGTGGCTGGCAGGGGGCATATAGTGAGCAGTTCTTC. Protein product: CASSGWQGAYSEQFF.

This clonotype was observed at least ten times. CDR3 sequence reads: CASSTGVYNEQFF. DNA for the CDR3: TGTGCCAGCTCAACTGGGGTGTACAATGAGCAGTTCTTC. The chain is built from TRBV25-1 and TRBJ2-1; D gene uncertain. CDR3 length: 13 amino acids. Between the trimmed V and J ends, which lost 8 bases and 4 bases, there was a span of 12 bases. Germline lookup yields CDR1 MGHDK and CDR2 SYGVNS.

This clonotype was detected many times. The gene calls are TRBV2 and TRBJ1-3; 9 bases are a match to TRBD1. CDR3 length: 16 residues. Per the germline V gene, CDR1 is SNHLY and CDR2 is FYNNEI. V was clipped by 5 bases and J by 4 bases; unmatched bases: 9. CDR3 region: CASSPHPTGGGNTIYF. The CDR3 region has the DNA TGTGCCAGCAGTCCCCATCCGACAGGGGGAGGAAACACCATATATTTT.

In this sample, this clonotype turned up many times. The rearrangement links TRBV6-1 to TRBJ2-7; 14 bases agree with TRBD2. Germline trimming cut 4 bases from V and 2 bases from J; bases unmatched to any gene: 4. The CDR3 covers 16 residues. Germline V lookup: CDR1 MNHNS, CDR2 SASEGT. The CDR3 nucleotides are TGTGCCAGCAGTGGAACGACTAGCGGGAGGGCCTACGAGCAGTACTTC. Its translation: CASSGTTSGRAYEQYF.

This clonotype was seen many times. The gene calls are TRBV5-1 and TRBJ2-1, with D maybe TRBD1 (5 bases). Trimming cost V 0 bases and J 15 bases, with 10 bases left between them. The CDR3 is 11 residues long. Germline CDR1 and CDR2: SGHRS and YFSETQ. CDR3 DNA sequence: TGCGCCAGCAGCTTGGTACAGGATGGGTTCTTC. This sequence encodes CASSLVQDGFF. Using reference TRBV5-1 and TRBJ2-1 for the parts outside the CDR3, the full variable domain is KAGVTQTPRYLIKTRGQQVTLSCSPISGHRSVSWYQQTPGQGLQFLFEYFSETQRNKGNFPGRFSGRQFSNSRSEMNVSTLELGDSALYLCASSLVQDGFFGPGTRLTVL.

Ten or more counts support this clonotype. The V gene is TRBV12-3 or TRBV12-4, the J gene TRBJ2-2; D not certain. V gave up 1 base and J gave up 0 bases, with 12 bases separating them. The length of the CDR3 is 17 residues. CDR3 residues: CASSLDLVESNTGELFF. CDR3 in DNA: TGTGCCAGCAGTTTAGACCTGGTGGAATCGAACACCGGGGAGCTGTTTTTT.

This clonotype showed up many times. The chain uses TRBV12-3 or TRBV12-4 and TRBJ2-2; 9 bases align to TRBD1. The CDR3 is 14 residues long. With V trimmed by 7 bases and J by 6 bases, 6 bases remained unmatched. CDR3 sequence reads: CASMKWDRAGELFF. The CDR3 nucleotides are TGTGCCAGCATGAAGTGGGACAGGGCCGGGGAGCTGTTTTTT.

This clonotype was counted at least ten times. The V and J genes are TRBV20-1 and TRBJ2-3; 10 positions agree with TRBD1. Trimming took 6 bases from V and 5 from J; bases not matched to a gene: 8. The germline CDR1 and CDR2 sequences are DFQATT and SNEGSKA (reference sequence). CDR3 length: 14 residues. CDR3 sequence: CSAQDRGVGDTQYF. The CDR3, as DNA: TGCAGTGCCCAGGACAGGGGGGTGGGAGATACGCAGTATTTT.

This clonotype was seen repeatedly, ten times or more. V is TRBV21-1 and J is TRBJ2-4. TRBV21-1 is a pseudogene. This CDR3 spans 16 amino acids. CDR3 coding DNA: TGTGCCAGCAGCAAAGTAGACCCCCTAGCCAAAAACATTCAGTACTTC. It yields the protein CASSKVDPLAKNIQYF.

This clonotype was detected ten times or more. V usage is TRBV20-1 and J usage is TRBJ2-7; 9 bases are shared with TRBD2. Germline-derived CDR1 and CDR2 are DFQATT and SNEGSKA (reference sequence). Trimming cost V 5 bases and J 6 bases; bases outside gene matches: 8. The CDR3 runs 13 residues. This chain's CDR3 is CSASGTSRPEQYF. In nucleotides, the CDR3 is TGCAGTGCTTCCGGGACTAGCCGGCCCGAGCAGTACTTC.

The J gene is TRBJ2-7, the V gene TRBV4-1; possibly TRBD1 or TRBD2 for D (6 bases each). Germline-derived CDR1 and CDR2 are MGHRA and YSYEKL. The V and J ends lost 0 bases and 2 bases respectively, with 17 bases between them. The CDR3 has 17 residues. In DNA, the CDR3 is TGCGCCAGCAGCCAAGATGGGGGCAGGAGGAGGGCCTACGAGCAGTACTTC. It is translated as CASSQDGGRRRAYEQYF.

This sequence joins TRBV7-9 and TRBJ2-3; maybe TRBD2 (5 bases). The V gene lost 2 bases and the J gene lost 3 bases, with 12 bases spanning the gap. The CDR3 has 15 amino acids. Looked up from germline, CDR1 is SEHNR and CDR2 is FQNEAQ (reference sequence). The CDR3 is CASSLPTRDTDTQYF. The CDR3 DNA reads as TGTGCCAGCAGCTTACCAACACGGGATACAGATACGCAGTATTTT.

This clonotype was found many times. The J gene is TRBJ2-6, the V gene TRBV30; D unclear. CDR1 is GTSNPN and CDR2 is SVGIG in the germline V gene (reference sequence). V lost 4 bases to trimming and J lost 0 bases, with 16 bases between them. The CDR3 consists of 17 residues. CDR3 nucleotide sequence: TGTGCCTGGACTTCAGGTTTGGGTCTCTCTGGGGCCAACGTCCTGACTTTC. Its translation is CAWTSGLGLSGANVLTF.

There are many counts of this clonotype. The J gene is TRBJ1-5, the V gene TRBV7-9; 7 positions agree with TRBD1. The CDR3 runs to 15 residues. Per germline, CDR1 SEHNR and CDR2 FQNEAQ (reference sequence). V was pared by 5 bases and J by 4 bases, with 8 bases of the junction left unmatched. The CDR3 is CASSPGTARNQPQHF. For the CDR3, the DNA is TGTGCCAGCAGCCCGGGGACAGCCCGAAATCAGCCCCAGCATTTT. The variable domain in full, completed from reference TRBV7-9 and TRBJ1-5, reads DTGVSQNPRHKITKRGQNVTFRCDPISEHNRLYWYRQTLGQGPEFLTYFQNEAQLEKSRLLSDRFSAERPKGSFSTLEIQRTEQGDSAMYLCASSPGTARNQPQHFGDGTRLSIL.

This clonotype occurred many times. The rearrangement links TRBV6-2 or TRBV6-3 to TRBJ1-1, with D unresolved. The CDR3 is 13 residues long. Trimming pared 2 bases from V and 8 bases from J, leaving 12 bases between. From germline, CDR1 is MNHEY and CDR2 SVGEGT. The CDR3, as DNA: TGTGCCAGCAGTTACATGAACCTGGGGGAAGCTTTCTTT. This translates into CASSYMNLGEAFF.

This clonotype turned up a few times. The gene calls are TRBV18 and TRBJ2-7; 8 bases agree with TRBD1. The CDR3 is 16 amino acids. The germline V gene encodes CDR1 KGHSH and CDR2 LQKENI. After removal of 4 bases from V and 1 base from J, the junction contained 9 bases not matched to a gene. The chain's CDR3 is CASSLRQGLDSYEQYF. The CDR3 DNA reads as TGTGCCAGCTCACTTAGACAGGGGCTCGATTCCTACGAGCAGTACTTC.

This clonotype was seen many times. The J gene is TRBJ2-1, the V gene TRBV29-1; tentatively, D is TRBD2 (7 bases). Trimming stripped 4 bases from V and 0 bases from J, with 10 bases between. CDR1 is SQVTM, CDR2 ANQGSEA, per germline. This CDR3 is built from 14 residues. The CDR3 reads CSVGGGSSYNEQFF. The CDR3, as DNA: TGCAGCGTTGGGGGGGGCAGCTCCTACAATGAGCAGTTCTTC.

This clonotype has only one observation. This chain links TRBV5-6 with TRBJ2-1; no firm D call. Germline V gene sequence: CDR1 SGHDT, CDR2 YYEEEE. The CDR3 has 11 amino acids. Trimming left V 5 bases short and J 8 bases short, with 8 bases between. The CDR3 is CASRRVHEQFF. DNA for the CDR3: TGTGCCAGCAGAAGGGTACATGAGCAGTTCTTC. Drawing the rest from reference TRBV5-6 and TRBJ2-1, the complete variable domain is DAGVTQSPTHLIKTRGQQVTLRCSPKSGHDTVSWYQQALGQGPQFIFQYYEEEERQRGNFPDRFSGHQFPNYSSELNVNALLLGDSALYLCASRRVHEQFFGPGTRLTVL.

This clonotype was recorded many times. The chain recombines TRBV27 with TRBJ1-6, with unresolved D. V dropped 3 bases and J dropped 3 bases, with 9 bases sitting between them. The CDR3 runs 15 residues. CDR1 and CDR2 from the germline V gene are MNHEY and SMNVEV (reference sequence). This CDR3 reads CASSLEGYYNSPLHF. The CDR3 DNA sequence: TGTGCCAGCAGTTTGGAGGGATACTATAATTCACCCCTCCACTTT.

This clonotype was detected many times. The chain recombines TRBV20-1 with TRBJ2-1; maybe TRBD2 (5 bases). In germline, CDR1 is DFQATT, CDR2 SNEGSKA (reference sequence). V lost 1 base and J 12 bases, leaving 13 bases between the germline ends. This CDR3 comprises 12 residues. CDR3 nucleotide sequence: TGCAGTGCTAGAGGTCCCCTTAGCGTGCAGTTCTTC. Translating gives CSARGPLSVQFF.

The gene calls are TRBV18 and TRBJ2-7, with a tentative D call TRBD2 (5 bases). There are 14 residues in the CDR3. V lost 6 bases to trimming and J lost 0 bases, with 12 bases between them. The germline gives CDR1 KGHSH, CDR2 LQKENI. The DNA of the CDR3 is TGTGCCAGCTCGTCTCTAGGGAGCTCCTACGAGCAGTACTTC. It codes for CASSSLGSSYEQYF.

This clonotype appeared many times. This rearrangement joins TRBV3-1 to TRBJ2-3; perhaps TRBD2 as D (5 bases). Germline loops: CDR1 LGHDT, CDR2 YNNKEL (reference sequence). The CDR3 is 20 amino acids. V lost 0 bases to trimming and J lost 1 base, with 23 bases between them. The CDR3 sequence is CASSQEGLVWGVFGTDTQYF. The CDR3 coding sequence is TGTGCCAGCAGCCAAGAAGGTTTGGTTTGGGGAGTTTTCGGCACAGATACGCAGTATTTT.